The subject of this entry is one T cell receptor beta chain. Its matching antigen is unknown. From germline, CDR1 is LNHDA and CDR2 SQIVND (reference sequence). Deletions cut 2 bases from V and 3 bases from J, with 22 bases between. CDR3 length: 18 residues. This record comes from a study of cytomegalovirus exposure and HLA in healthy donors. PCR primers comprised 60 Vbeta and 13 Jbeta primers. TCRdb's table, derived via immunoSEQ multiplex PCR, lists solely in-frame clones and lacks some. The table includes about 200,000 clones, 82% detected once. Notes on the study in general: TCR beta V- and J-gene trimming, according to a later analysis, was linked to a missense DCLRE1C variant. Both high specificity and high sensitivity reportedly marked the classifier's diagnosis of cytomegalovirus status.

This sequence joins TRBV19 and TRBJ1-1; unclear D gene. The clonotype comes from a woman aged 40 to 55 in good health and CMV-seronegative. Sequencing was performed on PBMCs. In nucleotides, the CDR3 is TGTGCCAGTAGTATAATAGCGACACTCCTTAACCCCCACACTGAAGCTTTCTTT. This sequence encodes CASSIIATLLNPHTEAFF.